The 15 T cell receptor beta chains given below trace back to one sample, sequenced in a study of molecular identifiers for immune sequencing clone quantification. TCRdb redid the calling of the PCR reads with MiXCR, one entry per CDR3 protein. The data contain hundreds of thousands of distinct CDR3 sequences, about 25% of them singletons. The specimen sequenced was naive CD8+ T cells from blood, with Jurkat cell RNA spiked in. The subset was: FACS-sorted CD8+CD4-CCR7+CD45RA+ naive T cells. All receptors come from a human donor in good health. Some libraries in this study had Jurkat cell RNA spiked in.

The sample holds a few counts of this clonotype. The chain links TRBV4-3 to TRBJ2-5; possibly TRBD1 for D (6 bases). The ends were cut back, 3 bases at V and 3 bases at J, with 8 bases in the middle. Germline V CDR1 and CDR2: LGHNA, YSLEER. The CDR3 has 13 amino acids. The CDR3 DNA reads TGCGCCAGCAGCCACGGACAGAAAGAGACCCAGTACTTC. Its protein product is CASSHGQKETQYF.

This rearrangement joins TRBV4-1 to TRBJ2-7, with 8 bases identical to TRBD2. The V and J ends lost 3 bases and 0 bases, in that order; junction bases with no gene match: 7. The CDR3 has 16 residues. Germline CDR1 and CDR2: MGHRA and YSYEKL. The CDR3 nucleotides are TGCGCCAGCAGCCAGGCAACTAGCGGAAGCTCCTACGAGCAGTACTTC. It specifies CASSQATSGSSYEQYF.

This clonotype was seen a handful of times. This could be a read error, since a much larger clone is one nucleotide away. The V gene is TRBV7-8, the J gene TRBJ2-3, with TRBD1 as a possible D gene (5 bases). Germline V gene lookup returns CDR1 SGHVS and CDR2 FQNEAQ. The CDR3 spans 13 residues. In nucleotides, the CDR3 is TGTGCCAGCAGCAGGGGCCGCACAGGTACGCAGTATTTT. Amino acids: CASSRGRTGTQYF.

This clonotype was found a few times. This sequence joins TRBV13 and TRBJ2-3, with TRBD2 matching 10 bases. The CDR3 spans 16 residues. The V and J ends lost 5 bases and 3 bases, in that order; junction bases with no gene match: 8. Germline V lookup: CDR1 PRHDT, CDR2 FYEKMQ (reference sequence). CDR3 in amino acids: CASSPAGTSETDTQYF. DNA of the CDR3: TGTGCCAGCAGCCCCGCCGGGACTAGCGAAACAGATACGCAGTATTTT.

The rearrangement joins TRBV7-9 to TRBJ2-3; TRBD1 agrees at 8 bases. CDR1 and CDR2 (germline): SEHNR, FQNEAQ (reference sequence). Trimming took 5 bases from V and 0 from J; bases not matched to a gene: 4. The length of the CDR3 is 15 residues. CDR3 sequence (DNA): TGTGCCAGCAGCAGACAGGGGCAGAGCACAGATACGCAGTATTTT. Amino acid sequence: CASSRQGQSTDTQYF.

This clonotype has only a few counts. The V and J genes are TRBV6-1 and TRBJ1-5; 7 bases fit TRBD1. J was trimmed by 0 bases and V by 6 bases; bases with no gene match: 5. The CDR3 runs 15 residues. CDR1 is MNHNS and CDR2 is SASEGT in the germline V gene. The CDR3, as DNA: TGTGCCAGCAGGGCGACAGGGTTTAGCAATCAGCCCCAGCATTTT. Protein sequence: CASRATGFSNQPQHF.

The genes are TRBV19 and TRBJ1-3; D ambiguous. The V end was cut by 5 bases, the J end by 6 bases, with 20 bases between. The germline gives CDR1 LNHDA, CDR2 SQIVND (reference sequence). CDR3 length: 16 residues. CDR3 sequence reads: CASSPRAFGSENTIYF. The CDR3 bases are TGTGCCAGTAGTCCCCGTGCCTTCGGATCCGAAAACACCATATATTTT.

This clonotype was observed many times. This chain connects TRBV29-1 to TRBJ2-3; no definite D call. Per the germline V gene, CDR1 is SQVTM and CDR2 is ANQGSEA. V lost 0 bases, J lost 3 bases, and 4 bases lay in between. The CDR3 has 12 amino acids. The CDR3 protein is CSVEEMTDTQYF. The CDR3 DNA reads as TGCAGCGTTGAAGAGATGACAGATACGCAGTATTTT.

CDR3 amino acids: CASSSETNYGYTF. CDR3 bases: TGTGCCAGCAGTTCTGAGACTAACTATGGCTACACCTTC. The rearrangement uses TRBV27 and TRBJ1-2; no clear D gene. With 4 bases removed from V and 0 bases from J, the gap between germline ends came to 6 bases. The CDR3 loop spans 13 amino acids. Looked up from germline, CDR1 is MNHEY and CDR2 is SMNVEV (reference sequence).

The chain uses TRBV30 and TRBJ1-1; maybe TRBD1 (5 bases). Germline lookup yields CDR1 GTSNPN and CDR2 SVGIG (reference sequence). V lost 4 bases to trimming and J lost 8 bases, with 17 bases between them. This CDR3 contains 13 residues. The CDR3 is CAWIRGTGLEAFF. The CDR3 DNA reads as TGTGCCTGGATCCGGGGGACTGGTTTAGAAGCTTTCTTT. Full variable domain (outside the CDR3, taken from reference TRBV30 and TRBJ1-1): SQTIHQWPATLVQPVGSPLSLECTVEGTSNPNLYWYRQAAGRGLQLLFYSVGIGQISSEVPQNLSASRPQDRQFILSSKKLLLSDSGFYLCAWIRGTGLEAFFGQGTRLTVV.

This clonotype was counted many times. V is TRBV7-6 and J is TRBJ2-2, with a weak D call TRBD2 (6 bases). The germline gives CDR1 SGHVS, CDR2 FNYEAQ. Deletions cut 5 bases from V and 4 bases from J, with 11 bases between. CDR3 length equals 14 residues. CDR3 in amino acids: CASSKDYSTGELFF. The CDR3 DNA is TGTGCCAGCAGCAAGGACTACTCCACCGGGGAGCTGTTTTTT.

The V call is TRBV15, the J call TRBJ2-1, with D possibly being TRBD1 (7 bases). The germline V and J ends were trimmed by 5 bases and 0 bases, with 11 bases remaining between them. The V gene's germline CDR1 is LNHNV and CDR2 YYDKDF (reference sequence). CDR3 size: 15 residues. The CDR3 reads CATSLEGASYNEQFF. In nucleotides, the CDR3 is TGTGCCACCAGCTTGGAGGGGGCCTCCTACAATGAGCAGTTCTTC.

This clonotype has a handful of counts. The chain is built from TRBV4-1 and TRBJ1-2; no clear D. V dropped 6 bases and J dropped 7 bases, with 12 bases sitting between them. Per germline, CDR1 MGHRA and CDR2 YSYEKL. CDR3 length equals 12 residues. This CDR3 is CASRTPLGGYTF. For the CDR3, the DNA is TGCGCCAGCAGAACCCCACTTGGTGGCTACACCTTC.

This clonotype came up a few times. No DNA is shown, since the ends of the CDR3 on it are uncertain; the CDR3 is the one TCRdb lists. The chain joins TRBV14 to TRBJ1-4. The CDR3 numbers 22 amino acids, ends counted. From germline, CDR1 is SGHDN and CDR2 FVKESK. CDR3 amino acids: CASSLSVPAANPFEGNNEKLFF.

A word on this clonotype: The missing conserved phenylalanine or tryptophan at the end of this CDR3 makes a read error likely. The V call is TRBV6-2 or TRBV6-3, the J call TRBJ1-5; 7 bases line up with TRBD1. CDR3 length: 14 amino acids. Per germline, CDR1 MNHEY and CDR2 SVGEGT. The DNA for the CDR3 is TGTGCCAGCAGCCGGGGACAGAACAATCAGCGCCAGCATGTT. Residues: CASSRGQNNQRQHV.